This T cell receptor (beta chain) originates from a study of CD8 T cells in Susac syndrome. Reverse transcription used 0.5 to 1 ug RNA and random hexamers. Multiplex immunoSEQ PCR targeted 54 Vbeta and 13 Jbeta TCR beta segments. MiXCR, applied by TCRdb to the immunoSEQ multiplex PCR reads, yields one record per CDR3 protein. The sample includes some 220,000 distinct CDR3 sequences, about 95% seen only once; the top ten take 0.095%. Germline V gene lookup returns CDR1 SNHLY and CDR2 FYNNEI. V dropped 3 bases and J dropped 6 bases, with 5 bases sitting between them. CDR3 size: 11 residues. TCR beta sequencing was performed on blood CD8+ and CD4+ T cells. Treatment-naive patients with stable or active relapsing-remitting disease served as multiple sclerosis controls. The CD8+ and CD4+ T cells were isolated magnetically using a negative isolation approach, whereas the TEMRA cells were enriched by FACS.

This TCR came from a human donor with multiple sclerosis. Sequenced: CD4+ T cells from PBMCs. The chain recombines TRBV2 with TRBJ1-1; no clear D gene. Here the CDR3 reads CASSEWPEAFF. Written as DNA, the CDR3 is TGTGCCAGCAGTGAGTGGCCTGAAGCTTTCTTT.